Sequencing of this T cell receptor (beta chain) was carried out in a study of beta chain features in type 1 diabetes. Study-wide points: Using cDNA template may skew counts toward highly expressing activated cells.

Turning to this clone: Its antigen remains unidentified.

CDR1 KGHSH and CDR2 LQKENI come from the germline V gene. Deletions cut 5 bases from V and 0 bases from J, with 3 bases between. The CDR3 is 12 amino acids. TCRB transcripts that were expressed got sequenced, as all of the isolated RNA had been reverse transcribed. The protocol was immunoSEQ multiplex PCR, while the TCRdb copy is restricted to in-frame clones and leaves out a portion. The sample records approximately 330,000 clones, approximately 10% being singletons. Around 0.12 L of blood, on average, came from one heparinised draw per donor. The sequenced sample consisted of naive CD4+ T cells from blood. The gene calls are TRBV18 and TRBJ2-3; no clear D. The TCR comes from a woman aged 25 to 45 in good health. The CDR3: CASSSSTDTQYF. DNA of the CDR3: TGTGCCAGCTCATCTAGCACAGATACGCAGTATTTT.